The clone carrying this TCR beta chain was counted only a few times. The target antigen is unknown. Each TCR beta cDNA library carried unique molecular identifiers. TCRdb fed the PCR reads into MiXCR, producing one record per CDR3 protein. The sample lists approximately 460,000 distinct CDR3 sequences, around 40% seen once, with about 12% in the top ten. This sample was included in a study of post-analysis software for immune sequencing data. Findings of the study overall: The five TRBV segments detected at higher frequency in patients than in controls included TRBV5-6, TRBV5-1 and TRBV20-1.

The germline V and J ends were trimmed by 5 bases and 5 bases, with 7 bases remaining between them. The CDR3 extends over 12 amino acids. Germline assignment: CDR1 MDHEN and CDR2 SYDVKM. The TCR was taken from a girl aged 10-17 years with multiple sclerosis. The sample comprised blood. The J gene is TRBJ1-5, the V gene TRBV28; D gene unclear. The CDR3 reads CASSLQDQPQHF. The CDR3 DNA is TGTGCCAGCAGTCTCCAGGATCAGCCCCAGCATTTT. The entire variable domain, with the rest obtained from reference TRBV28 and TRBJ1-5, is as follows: DVKVTQSSRYLVKRTGEKVFLECVQDMDHENMFWYRQDPGLGLRLIYFSYDVKMKEKGDIPEGYSVSREKKERFSLILESASTNQTSMYLCASSLQDQPQHFGDGTRLSIL.